This T cell receptor beta chain was retrieved from a study of blood T cell repertoires in COVID-19. Participants, about 18 to 100 years old, spanned around 25 US areas. Cohort allocation depended upon clinical history that participants reported. The CDR3 is 15 amino acids. Germline CDR1 reads MDHEN; CDR2 reads SYDVKM. J was trimmed by 9 bases and V by 6 bases; bases with no gene match: 8. TCRdb's table, derived via immunoSEQ multiplex PCR, lists solely in-frame clones and lacks some. The sample lists 140,000 to 150,000 clones; 85% to 90% were seen once. The receptor was isolated from a woman aged 30 to 39 with acute COVID-19. The rearrangement joins TRBV28 to TRBJ2-7; 16 bases agree with TRBD2. The sample consisted of PBMCs or T cells enriched from blood (not recorded which). CDR3 nucleotide sequence: TGTGCCAGCAGGAACGGGGGACTAGCGGGAGGGCCGCAGTACTTC. Its protein is CASRNGGLAGGPQYF.